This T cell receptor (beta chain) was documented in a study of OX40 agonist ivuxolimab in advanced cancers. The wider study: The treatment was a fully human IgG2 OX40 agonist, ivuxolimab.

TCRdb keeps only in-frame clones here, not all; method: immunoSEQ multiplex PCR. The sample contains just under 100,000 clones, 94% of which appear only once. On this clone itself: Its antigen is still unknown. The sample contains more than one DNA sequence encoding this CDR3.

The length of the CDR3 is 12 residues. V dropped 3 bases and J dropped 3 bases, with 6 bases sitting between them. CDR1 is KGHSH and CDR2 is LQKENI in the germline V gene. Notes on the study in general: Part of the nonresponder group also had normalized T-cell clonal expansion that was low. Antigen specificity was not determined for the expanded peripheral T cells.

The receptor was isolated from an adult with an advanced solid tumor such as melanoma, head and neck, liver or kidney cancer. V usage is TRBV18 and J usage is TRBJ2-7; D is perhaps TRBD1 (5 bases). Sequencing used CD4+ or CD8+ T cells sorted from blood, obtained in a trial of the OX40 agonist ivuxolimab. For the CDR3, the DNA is TGTGCCAGCTCACCCGACAGCTACGAGCAGTACTTC. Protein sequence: CASSPDSYEQYF.